The entry that follows covers one T cell receptor (beta chain) sequence. Its antigen is currently unknown. The data derive from a study of Ad26.COV2.S vaccination and SARS-CoV-2 variants. Turning to the study itself: The Ad26.COV2.S arm of the COV1001 trial was where the donor was placed. Ad26.COV2.S was injected intramuscularly once or twice, 56 days apart. Study observations and caveats: After vaccination, substantial breadth of spike-specific CD8+ and CD4+ responses was reported. People who got the vaccine had more spike-specific TCR breadth than people who got placebo.

Method: immunoSEQ multiplex PCR; TCRdb's copy keeps in-frame clones and lacks some. The sample contains 450,000 to 550,000 clones, 85% to 90% of which appear only once. Treatment meaning: roughly 19 received Ad26.COV2.S at low or high dose, single or two shots; 5 received placebo; per-sample allocation not given. All samples were drawn on day 63, counting from the first vaccine or placebo injection. In germline, CDR1 is LNHDA, CDR2 SQIVND (reference sequence). This CDR3 has 13 amino acids. Trimming stripped 6 bases from V and 5 bases from J, with 8 bases between. J is TRBJ1-6 and V is TRBV19; D perhaps matches TRBD1 (5 bases). This sequence originates from a person between 18 and 65 years old who received the Ad26.COV2.S COVID-19 vaccine or a placebo. Sample: peripheral blood, taken in a trial of Ad26.COV2.S vaccine versus placebo. CDR3 sequence reads: CASRRGHNSPLHF. The CDR3 DNA sequence: TGTGCCAGTAGGAGGGGTCATAATTCACCCCTCCACTTT.